The 12 T cell receptor beta chains reported below all come from one sample, sequenced in a study of cytomegalovirus exposure and HLA in healthy donors. Here immunoSEQ multiplex PCR was the method, and the copy in TCRdb shows in-frame clones only, minus some. Of around 61,000 clones in the sample, approximately 94% were seen once. The sample taken for sequencing was PBMCs. These receptors all stem from a young man in good health and CMV-seronegative.

The CDR3: CASSYFTGLTEAFF. The CDR3 DNA follows: TGTGCCAGCAGTTACTTCACAGGGTTAACTGAAGCTTTCTTT. The V and J genes are TRBV6-6 and TRBJ1-1; TRBD1 might be the D (6 bases). In germline, CDR1 is MNHNY, CDR2 SVGAGI (reference sequence). V lost 1 base and J lost 5, with 11 bases in between. The CDR3 has 14 amino acids.

This chain joins TRBV5-4 and TRBJ2-3; TRBD2 matches at 7 bases. Unmatched junction bases numbered 14, after V lost 4 bases and J lost 6 bases. Germline assignment: CDR1 SGHNT and CDR2 YYREEE (reference sequence). The CDR3 sequence is 16 residues long. CDR3 in DNA: TGTGCCAGCAGCGTTCTCCTAGCGGAATTGGGCGATACGCAGTATTTT. This translates into CASSVLLAELGDTQYF.

This rearrangement joins TRBV5-1 to TRBJ2-3; 10 bases align to TRBD1. Per the germline V gene, CDR1 is SGHRS and CDR2 is YFSETQ. CDR3 length: 15 residues. The V gene end was trimmed by 3 bases and the J gene end by 3 bases; junction bases not matched to a gene: 4. The CDR3 is CASSSGQGVTDTQYF. Here the CDR3 DNA reads TGCGCCAGCAGCTCCGGACAGGGGGTTACAGATACGCAGTATTTT.

The chain combines TRBV2 with TRBJ2-5, with TRBD2 matching over 10 bases. The trim removed 8 bases at V and 9 bases at J, leaving 9 bases unmatched. The CDR3 covers 13 residues. Per germline, CDR1 SNHLY and CDR2 FYNNEI. The CDR3 is CASLVGSGRAQYF. Here the CDR3 DNA reads TGTGCCAGCCTCGTGGGAAGCGGGAGGGCCCAGTACTTC. The full variable domain, with the rest looked up from reference TRBV2 and TRBJ2-5, is EPEVTQTPSHQVTQMGQEVILRCVPISNHLYFYWYRQILGQKVEFLVSFYNNEISEKSEIFDDQFSVERPDGSNFTLKIRSTKLEDSAMYFCASLVGSGRAQYFGPGTRLLVL.

The chain combines TRBV4-1 with TRBJ2-1; 14 nucleotides agree with TRBD2. The V segment lost 2 bases and the J segment 6 bases; nucleotides outside the gene matches: 9. The CDR3 runs to 18 residues. Germline V gene sequence: CDR1 MGHRA, CDR2 YSYEKL. The CDR3 region has the DNA TGCGCCAGCAGCCAAAGCGGGACTAGCGGGAGTTTGGTCAATGAGCAGTTCTTC. Its protein product is CASSQSGTSGSLVNEQFF.

This rearrangement joins TRBV11-2 to TRBJ1-3; D may be TRBD1 (6 bases). Germline V gene sequence: CDR1 SGHAT, CDR2 FQNNGV. This CDR3 is built from 12 residues. The V gene lost 3 bases and the J gene lost 9 bases, with 9 bases spanning the gap. CDR3 nucleotides: TGTGCCAGCAGCTTCAGGGGCGGCACCATATATTTT. Its protein product is CASSFRGGTIYF.

CDR3 amino acids: CASSLKAGANYGYTF. The CDR3 DNA reads TGTGCCAGCAGCTTAAAGGCAGGGGCCAACTATGGCTACACCTTC. The rearrangement joins TRBV7-9 to TRBJ1-2; TRBD1 might be the D (6 bases). Between the trimmed V and J ends, which lost 2 bases and 2 bases, there was a span of 12 bases. Germline V gene data show CDR1 as SEHNR and CDR2 as FQNEAQ (reference sequence). This CDR3 contains 15 residues.

The J gene is TRBJ1-2, the V gene TRBV10-2, with D unclear. The CDR3 covers 13 residues. CDR1 is WSHSY and CDR2 is SAAADI in the germline V gene. The V and J ends lost 1 base and 2 bases respectively, with 5 bases between them. The chain's CDR3 is CASSEWANYGYTF. As DNA, the CDR3 is TGCGCCAGCAGTGAGTGGGCAAACTATGGCTACACCTTC.

J is TRBJ1-5 and V is TRBV7-9; TRBD1 aligns across 7 bases. The CDR3 runs to 16 residues. Germline CDR1 is SEHNR and CDR2 is FQNEAQ (reference sequence). With 5 bases clipped from V and 5 bases from J, the junction kept 12 bases outside the gene matches. The CDR3, as DNA: TGTGCCAGCAGCCCAAAGGGGGCGCCGGGGGATCAGCCCCAGCATTTT. It specifies CASSPKGAPGDQPQHF.

This chain connects TRBV4-1 to TRBJ1-1, with a tentative D call TRBD1 (5 bases). The CDR3 runs 14 residues. Between the trimmed V and J ends, which lost 1 base and 6 bases, there was a span of 12 bases. Germline V gene sequence: CDR1 MGHRA, CDR2 YSYEKL. As DNA, the CDR3 is TGCGCCAGCAGCCAAGCCGGGAGGGGTCCTGAAGCTTTCTTT. This codes for CASSQAGRGPEAFF.

V usage is TRBV18 and J usage is TRBJ1-5; D gene unclear. The CDR3 runs 15 residues. V lost 2 bases, J lost 2 bases, and 10 bases lay in between. Per germline, CDR1 KGHSH and CDR2 LQKENI. DNA for the CDR3: TGTGCCAGCTCACCATCGGGTGCCGGCAATCAGCCCCAGCATTTT. Translated: CASSPSGAGNQPQHF.

This clone turned up a few times. The chain carries TRBV6-5 and TRBJ1-5; tentatively, D is TRBD1 (6 bases). Germline V lookup: CDR1 MNHEY, CDR2 SVGAGI. CDR3 length: 15 amino acids. Trimming took off 5 bases at V and 4 bases at J, with 15 bases between the two ends. This CDR3 reads CASSRNRDTNQPQHF. The CDR3 region has the DNA TGTGCCAGCAGTCGCAACCGGGACACAAATCAGCCCCAGCATTTT.